This T cell receptor (beta chain) emerged from a study of response to subunit inactivated influenza vaccine. Notes on this clonotype: Its target is unknown.

The V gene's germline CDR1 is SGHRS and CDR2 YFSETQ. This CDR3 comprises 13 residues. V lost 5 bases and J 1 base, leaving 6 bases between the germline ends. TCRdb fed the RT-PCR reads into MiXCR, producing one record per CDR3 protein. The sample contains approximately 680,000 distinct CDR3 sequences, 15% to 18% of which appear only once. Study conclusions and caveats: Only a handful of new T cells, the authors suggested, are recruited with each seasonal influenza vaccination.

Source: PBMCs from blood, taken roughly 12 days after vaccination. The chain is built from TRBV5-1 and TRBJ2-2; no clear D. The clonotype comes from a man in his fifties or sixties who received an inactivated influenza vaccine. The CDR3 loop reads CASRFGNTGELFF. The CDR3 DNA sequence: TGCGCCAGCAGGTTTGGGAACACCGGGGAGCTGTTTTTT.